The 4 T cell receptor beta chains below all came from one sample that was sequenced in a study of immune evolution from preneoplasia to lung adenocarcinoma. Clones were sequenced by immunoSEQ multiplex PCR, and TCRdb holds only the in-frame ones, with some missing. The sample has 20,000 to 25,000 clones; around three quarters are singletons. Source material: FFPE invasive lung adenocarcinoma tissue. The receptors were gathered from a person between 55 and 70 years old with lung adenocarcinoma.

This chain connects TRBV6-5 to TRBJ2-7; the match to TRBD2 covers 7 bases. Germline V gene data show CDR1 as MNHEY and CDR2 as SVGAGI. The CDR3 contains 15 residues. The V gene end was trimmed by 8 bases and the J gene end by 0 bases; junction bases not matched to a gene: 10. This chain's CDR3 is CASAQTGLHSYEQYF. CDR3 sequence (DNA): TGTGCCAGCGCCCAGACGGGACTACACTCCTACGAGCAGTACTTC.

The rearrangement uses TRBV11-3 and TRBJ2-1; the D is unclear. The V and J ends lost 3 bases and 2 bases respectively, with 5 bases between them. Germline assignment: CDR1 SGHNT and CDR2 YENEEA. CDR3 size: 13 residues. CDR3 loop: CASSFRTYNEQFF. The CDR3, as DNA: TGTGCCAGCAGCTTCAGGACCTACAATGAGCAGTTCTTC. Complete variable domain (other parts from reference TRBV11-3 and TRBJ2-1): EAGVVQSPRYKIIEKKQPVAFWCNPISGHNTLYWYLQNLGQGPELLIRYENEEAVDDSQLPKDRFSAERLKGVDSTLKIQPAELGDSAVYLCASSFRTYNEQFFGPGTRLTVL.

This clone has more than one count but fewer than ten. In DNA form, the CDR3 reads TGTGCCAGCAGCTCGGAACGACGAGGTGACACTGAAGCTTTCTTT. Its protein is CASSSERRGDTEAFF. V usage is TRBV5-4 and J usage is TRBJ1-1, with unresolved D. CDR1 and CDR2 from the germline V gene are SGHNT and YYREEE (reference sequence). Trimming shortened V by 3 bases and J by 3 bases, and 15 bases separated the two germline ends. This CDR3 is built from 15 residues.

The genes are TRBV29-1 and TRBJ2-2, with 10 bases fitting TRBD1. Germline V gives CDR1 SQVTM, CDR2 ANQGSEA. V lost 7 bases, J lost 4 bases, and 3 bases stayed unmatched. The CDR3 totals 13 residues. The CDR3 nucleotides read TGCAGCGCGGACAGGGGGAGCACCGGGGAGCTGTTTTTT. The encoded protein is CSADRGSTGELFF.